These 29 T cell receptor beta chains originate from one sample sequenced in a study of T cells after yellow fever vaccination. One entry per CDR3 protein results from TCRdb running MiXCR on the 5' RACE reads. The data contain fewer than 450,000 distinct CDR3 sequences, 3% to 4.5% of them singletons. Sequencing used PBMCs, obtained 5 days after the yellow fever booster vaccination. The receptors were sampled from a man younger than 35 who received the YFV17D yellow fever vaccine.

This clonotype was detected only a few times. V and J are TRBV5-1 and TRBJ1-2, with D possibly matching TRBD1 (6 bases). Germline loops: CDR1 SGHRS, CDR2 YFSETQ. The V end was cut by 1 base, the J end by 7 bases, with 14 bases between. The length of the CDR3 is 14 residues. CDR3 loop: CASSLPNRESGYTF. The CDR3 DNA is TGCGCCAGCAGCTTGCCCAACAGGGAATCTGGCTACACCTTC.

This clonotype was observed a handful of times. The rearrangement links TRBV6-1 to TRBJ1-2; weak D call: TRBD1 (5 bases). This CDR3 is built from 12 residues. The V gene's germline CDR1 is MNHNS and CDR2 SASEGT. The V gene lost 1 base and the J gene lost 8 bases, with 8 bases spanning the gap. CDR3 nucleotides: TGTGCCAGCAGTGAAGGGGGCTGGGGCTACACCTTC. Protein: CASSEGGWGYTF.

There are many counts of this clonotype. CDR3 nucleotide sequence: TGTGCCAGCGAGTCTACCGGGACAGGGGGCACTGAAGCTTTCTTT. Encoded protein: CASESTGTGGTEAFF. This sequence joins TRBV12-3 or TRBV12-4 and TRBJ1-1; TRBD1 aligns across 11 bases. The junction had 9 bases not matched to a gene; V was cut back by 8 bases and J by 4 bases. The CDR3 is 15 residues long.

The chain recombines TRBV7-2 with TRBJ1-4; 7 bases are shared with TRBD1. Trimming took 1 base from V and 6 from J; bases not matched to a gene: 8. The CDR3 runs 16 residues. The V gene's germline CDR1 is SGHTA and CDR2 FQGNSA. In nucleotides, the CDR3 is TGTGCCAGCAGCTTAGACCCGGGGACAGTCTATGAAAAACTGTTTTTT. Amino acids: CASSLDPGTVYEKLFF.

This clonotype was counted between two and nine times. The chain carries TRBV4-1 and TRBJ1-1, with D maybe TRBD1 (6 bases). V lost 4 bases and J 0 bases, leaving 15 bases between the germline ends. There are 16 residues in the CDR3. The germline gives CDR1 MGHRA, CDR2 YSYEKL. The CDR3 sequence: CASSLIPTGVNTEAFF. The CDR3, as DNA: TGCGCCAGCAGCCTTATTCCGACAGGAGTGAACACTGAAGCTTTCTTT.

This clonotype came up many times. The rearrangement joins TRBV5-6 to TRBJ1-1, with D perhaps TRBD1 (5 bases). Germline CDR1 is SGHDT and CDR2 is YYEEEE. Trimming stripped 0 bases from V and 7 bases from J, with 10 bases between. CDR3 length: 13 residues. CDR3 coding DNA: TGTGCCAGCAGCTTGGGGGGGACGCTTGAAGCTTTCTTT. Translation: CASSLGGTLEAFF. Drawing the rest from reference TRBV5-6 and TRBJ1-1, the complete variable domain is DAGVTQSPTHLIKTRGQQVTLRCSPKSGHDTVSWYQQALGQGPQFIFQYYEEEERQRGNFPDRFSGHQFPNYSSELNVNALLLGDSALYLCASSLGGTLEAFFGQGTRLTVV.

Only a few counts were recorded for this clonotype. The CDR3 carries no conserved terminal phenylalanine or tryptophan, so it likely arises from a read error. The limits of the CDR3 on the DNA are not certain, so only TCRdb's listed CDR3 is given. V usage is TRBV20-1 and J usage is TRBJ2-5. CDR1 and CDR2 (germline): DFQATT, SNEGSKA (reference sequence). The CDR3 contains 8 residues when both ends are counted. This CDR3 reads CSARDPLI.

The J gene is TRBJ1-1, the V gene TRBV11-2; tentatively, D is TRBD1 (5 bases). The CDR3 runs 12 residues. Trimming took off 5 bases at V and 7 bases at J, with 11 bases between the two ends. Germline CDR1 is SGHAT and CDR2 is FQNNGV. The CDR3 sequence: CASSLRDGEAFF. Here the CDR3 DNA reads TGTGCCAGCAGCCTTAGGGACGGTGAAGCTTTCTTT.

This clonotype was observed at least ten times. This sequence joins TRBV7-9 and TRBJ1-1, with 7 positions matching TRBD1. Losses at the gene ends were 4 bases for V and 1 base for J; bases not matched to a gene: 6. This CDR3 spans 15 amino acids. Germline-derived CDR1 and CDR2 are SEHNR and FQNEAQ (reference sequence). The CDR3 spells CASSSRQGGNTEAFF. The CDR3 DNA sequence: TGTGCCAGCAGCTCTCGACAGGGCGGGAACACTGAAGCTTTCTTT.

V usage is TRBV14 and J usage is TRBJ2-5, with 9 bases matching TRBD2. The CDR3 loop spans 17 amino acids. V trimming: 0 bases; J trimming: 6 bases; junction bases outside the gene matches: 11. The germline gives CDR1 SGHDN, CDR2 FVKESK. The CDR3 loop is CASSQDSRLADLKTQYF. The CDR3 DNA is TGTGCCAGCAGCCAAGATAGTCGACTAGCGGATTTGAAGACCCAGTACTTC.

This chain connects TRBV10-3 to TRBJ1-5; 9 bases align to TRBD1. The CDR3 length is 14 residues. Unmatched junction bases numbered 8, after V lost 10 bases and J lost 4 bases. From germline, CDR1 is ENHRY and CDR2 SYGVKD. The CDR3 region is CATAKTGGNQPQHF. CDR3 DNA sequence: TGTGCCACCGCGAAGACAGGGGGGAATCAGCCCCAGCATTTT.

Ten or more counts support this clonotype. This chain uses TRBV18 with TRBJ2-7; TRBD2 matches 11 bases. The CDR3 contains 16 residues. V lost 3 bases to trimming and J lost 3 bases; unmatched junction nucleotides: 7. The germline CDR1 and CDR2 sequences are KGHSH and LQKENI. CDR3 protein: CASSPGGTSGYYEQYF. CDR3 nucleotides: TGTGCCAGCTCACCCGGGGGGACTAGCGGCTACTACGAGCAGTACTTC.

This clonotype was observed many times. Here the CDR3 DNA reads TGCGCCAGCAGCCGTGGATGGTATGAGCAGTTCTTC. Translation gives CASSRGWYEQFF. The chain carries TRBV5-1 and TRBJ2-1, with D hard to call. With 4 bases removed from V and 8 bases from J, the gap between germline ends came to 10 bases. Germline CDR1 SGHRS, CDR2 YFSETQ. The length of the CDR3 is 12 residues.

This sequence joins TRBV5-6 and TRBJ2-5, with 8 bases that match TRBD1. The V and J ends lost 4 bases and 4 bases, in that order; junction bases with no gene match: 6. The CDR3 is 14 residues long. Germline V gene lookup returns CDR1 SGHDT and CDR2 YYEEEE. CDR3 nucleotide sequence: TGTGCCAGCAGCATTGGACAGGGCGGAGAGACCCAGTACTTC. Protein: CASSIGQGGETQYF.

This clonotype was counted only a few times. The chain combines TRBV24-1 with TRBJ2-3, with 14 bases identical to TRBD2. CDR3 size: 16 residues. Germline V gene sequence: CDR1 KGHDR, CDR2 SFDVKD. J gave up 5 bases and V 9 bases, and 9 bases lay outside the gene matches. The CDR3 spells CATQTSGGAGVDTQYF. The CDR3 DNA reads as TGTGCCACCCAGACTAGCGGGGGGGCCGGGGTAGATACGCAGTATTTT.

Ten or more counts support this clonotype. V usage is TRBV11-2 and J usage is TRBJ1-2; 7 nucleotides line up with TRBD1. The germline CDR1 and CDR2 sequences are SGHAT and FQNNGV. The CDR3 has 14 residues. Trimming took 6 bases from V and 2 from J; bases not matched to a gene: 6. CDR3 in DNA: TGTGCCAGCAGAAGAACAGGGGTGAACTATGGCTACACCTTC. Its protein product is CASRRTGVNYGYTF.

This clonotype was seen many times. This chain joins TRBV13 and TRBJ2-5; D ambiguous. Germline CDR1 PRHDT, CDR2 FYEKMQ (reference sequence). Trimming stripped 0 bases from V and 3 bases from J, with 8 bases between. This CDR3 spans 14 amino acids. CDR3 nucleotides: TGTGCCAGCAGCTTAGGTGACCAAGAAGAGACCCAGTACTTC. Protein product: CASSLGDQEETQYF.

This chain connects TRBV7-9 to TRBJ2-1; no clear D gene. CDR1 and CDR2 (germline): SEHNR, FQNEAQ (reference sequence). Trimming cost V 2 bases and J 0 bases, with 8 bases left between them. This CDR3 is built from 15 residues. Here the CDR3 reads CASSLSLGSYNEQFF. The CDR3 DNA reads as TGTGCCAGCAGCTTAAGTCTGGGCTCCTACAATGAGCAGTTCTTC. The variable domain in full, with the rest retrieved from reference TRBV7-9 and TRBJ2-1, is DTGVSQNPRHKITKRGQNVTFRCDPISEHNRLYWYRQTLGQGPEFLTYFQNEAQLEKSRLLSDRFSAERPKGSFSTLEIQRTEQGDSAMYLCASSLSLGSYNEQFFGPGTRLTVL.

A few counts support this clonotype. The chain links TRBV15 to TRBJ2-1; 7 nucleotides align to TRBD1. CDR1 is LNHNV, CDR2 YYDKDF, per germline (reference sequence). Germline trimming cut 5 bases from V and 3 bases from J; bases unmatched to any gene: 4. The CDR3 has 14 residues. The CDR3 nucleotides are TGTGCCACCAGCCCGGGACAGAGCTACAATGAGCAGTTCTTC. Residues: CATSPGQSYNEQFF. Together with reference TRBV15 and TRBJ2-1, the CDR3 gives the full variable domain: DAMVIQNPRYQVTQFGKPVTLSCSQTLNHNVMYWYQQKSSQAPKLLFHYYDKDFNNEADTPDNFQSRRPNTSFCFLDIRSPGLGDTAMYLCATSPGQSYNEQFFGPGTRLTVL.

The table lists this clonotype with many counts. V and J are TRBV20-1 and TRBJ2-3; maybe TRBD2 (6 bases). Trimming left V 5 bases short and J 2 bases short, with 11 bases between. CDR3 size: 13 residues. The germline gives CDR1 DFQATT, CDR2 SNEGSKA (reference sequence). The CDR3 is CSAVGGNTDTQYF. For the CDR3, the DNA is TGCAGTGCTGTGGGGGGAAACACAGATACGCAGTATTTT.

This clonotype was seen at least ten times. CDR3 DNA sequence: TGTGCCAGCAGCTTTGGGGACAGACCCTACGAGCAGTACTTC. This encodes CASSFGDRPYEQYF. V usage is TRBV7-9 and J usage is TRBJ2-7, with 7 bases fitting TRBD1. The V gene's germline CDR1 is SEHNR and CDR2 FQNEAQ (reference sequence). CDR3 size: 14 residues. V was pared by 3 bases and J by 2 bases, with 4 bases of the junction left unmatched.

The chain employs TRBV20-1 and TRBJ2-3, with 7 bases aligning to TRBD2. Trimming took 5 bases from V and 2 from J; bases not matched to a gene: 7. CDR1 is DFQATT and CDR2 is SNEGSKA in the germline V gene (reference sequence). The CDR3 has 14 residues. The DNA of the CDR3 is TGCAGTGCTCTACGGGGGGACTACACAGATACGCAGTATTTT. It codes for CSALRGDYTDTQYF.

The V and J genes are TRBV12-3 or TRBV12-4 and TRBJ2-7; 7 positions agree with TRBD2. V was pared by 7 bases and J by 6 bases, with 9 bases of the junction left unmatched. The CDR3 consists of 13 residues. Here the CDR3 DNA reads TGTGCCAGCACCCGGGGGGAGGGCCGCGAGCAGTACTTC. Encoded protein: CASTRGEGREQYF.

This clonotype was found many times. The chain carries TRBV6-1 and TRBJ2-5; 9 bases map to TRBD1. Germline CDR1 and CDR2: MNHNS and SASEGT. With 0 bases clipped from V and 1 base from J, the junction kept 0 bases outside the gene matches. The CDR3 runs 15 residues. CDR3 protein: CASSEATGGQETQYF. Written as DNA, the CDR3 is TGTGCCAGCAGTGAAGCGACAGGGGGCCAAGAGACCCAGTACTTC.

This clonotype was detected only a few times. V and J are TRBV30 and TRBJ1-2; 7 bases align to TRBD1. Germline-derived CDR1 and CDR2 are GTSNPN and SVGIG (reference sequence). With V trimmed by 5 bases and J by 4 bases, 7 bases remained unmatched. This CDR3 is 13 amino acids long. DNA for the CDR3: TGTGCCTGGGGACAGGAACGAACCTATGGCTACACCTTC. Translated: CAWGQERTYGYTF.

This clonotype was counted between two and nine times. The chain links TRBV5-6 to TRBJ2-7; 11 nucleotides agree with TRBD2. Trimming at V came to 2 bases and at J to 4 bases, leaving 2 bases not matched to a gene. Germline-derived CDR1 and CDR2 are SGHDT and YYEEEE. This CDR3 is 14 amino acids long. CDR3 coding DNA: TGTGCCAGCAGCTTTATAGCGGGGGGGTACGAGCAGTACTTC. It is translated as CASSFIAGGYEQYF. The full variable domain, in which reference TRBV5-6 and TRBJ2-7 provide the parts outside the CDR3, is DAGVTQSPTHLIKTRGQQVTLRCSPKSGHDTVSWYQQALGQGPQFIFQYYEEEERQRGNFPDRFSGHQFPNYSSELNVNALLLGDSALYLCASSFIAGGYEQYFGPGTRLTVT.

The chain couples TRBV5-4 to TRBJ1-2; no clear D. Trimming left V 4 bases short and J 4 bases short, with 17 bases between. Looked up from germline, CDR1 is SGHNT and CDR2 is YYREEE (reference sequence). This CDR3 is built from 15 residues. The CDR3, as DNA: TGTGCCAGCAGCAGAGGACCGGACGAGTCCTATGGCTACACCTTC. This gives the protein CASSRGPDESYGYTF.

This clonotype was seen a few times. The chain couples TRBV7-9 to TRBJ1-5, with 11 bases aligning to TRBD1. This CDR3 comprises 16 residues. Germline assignment: CDR1 SEHNR and CDR2 FQNEAQ (reference sequence). J lost 2 bases, V lost 5 bases, and 5 bases had no gene match. CDR3 in amino acids: CASSAGQGAGNQPQHF. CDR3 DNA sequence: TGTGCCAGCAGCGCCGGACAGGGGGCCGGCAATCAGCCCCAGCATTTT. Drawing the rest from reference TRBV7-9 and TRBJ1-5, the complete variable domain is DTGVSQNPRHKITKRGQNVTFRCDPISEHNRLYWYRQTLGQGPEFLTYFQNEAQLEKSRLLSDRFSAERPKGSFSTLEIQRTEQGDSAMYLCASSAGQGAGNQPQHFGDGTRLSIL.

V gene TRBV5-1 combines with J gene TRBJ1-6; 11 bases match TRBD1. There are 16 residues in the CDR3. V shed 4 bases, J shed 6 bases, and the junction held 6 bases outside the gene matches. Per germline, CDR1 SGHRS and CDR2 YFSETQ. CDR3 residues: CASSQGQGGINSPLHF. CDR3 bases: TGCGCCAGCAGCCAGGGACAGGGGGGGATTAATTCACCCCTCCACTTT.